The 6 T cell receptor beta chains reported below all come from one sample, sequenced in a study of tissue T cells after allogeneic stem cell transplantation. Regarding time point: mouse harvest day 14 after allogeneic transplant. Mouse grafts combined 10^7 T-cell-depleted bone marrow cells with 10^6 splenic CD5+ T cells. TCRdb's copy holds only in-frame clones and misses some; the assay was immunoSEQ multiplex PCR. The table records more than 4,500 clones, about a third of them present only once. Source material: skin. Every receptor here comes from a female BALB/c mouse given C57BL/6 T cells with graft-versus-host disease after an allogeneic hematopoietic cell transplant.

Sample share makes this clone medium-sized. All gene names here are mouse names. The CDR3 end falls 1 residue outside the read, so it is completed with the germline J gene. J is TRBJ2-7 and V is TRBV3; 11 bases map to TRBD2. Trimming removed 5 bases from V and 4 bases from J; junction bases left unmatched: 1. Looked up from germline, CDR1 is SNHLY and CDR2 is FYNGKV (reference sequence). This CDR3 has 13 amino acids. Incomplete CDR3 DNA: TGTGCCAGCAGCAGGGACTGGGGGTATGAACAGTAC. This gives the protein CASSRDWGYEQY. Given in full, the CDR3 is CASSRDWGYEQYF.

Of note for this clone: The gene names here belong to mouse. The CDR3 end lies 1 residue beyond the end of the read and is filled in from the germline J gene. The chain uses TRBV26 and TRBJ1-3, with D possibly being TRBD1 (5 bases). The CDR3 spans 15 residues. Germline V gives CDR1 KGHPV, CDR2 FQNQEV (reference sequence). V was trimmed by 2 bases and J by 0 bases, leaving 8 bases between them. CDR3 DNA, as far as it was read: TGTGCCAGCAGTCTGGGCAGGGCTTCTGGAAATACGCTCTAT. This encodes CASSLGRASGNTLY. The CDR3, in full, reads CASSLGRASGNTLYF.

Comment on this clone: Gene names follow the mouse nomenclature. The read ends 1 residue early relative to the CDR3; the germline J gene fills the gap. J is TRBJ2-4 and V is TRBV1, with 9 nucleotides matching TRBD1. There are 14 residues in the CDR3. The germline V gene encodes CDR1 NSQYPW and CDR2 LRSPGD (reference sequence). The J segment lost 4 bases and the V segment lost 2 bases, leaving 1 base of the junction unmatched. The part of the CDR3 DNA that was read is TGCACCTGCAGTGCAACAGGGGGCGAAAACACCTTGTAC. This sequence encodes CTCSATGGENTLY. The entire CDR3 protein reads CTCSATGGENTLYF. Full variable domain (missing parts from reference TRBV1 and TRBJ2-4): VTLLEQNPRWRLVPRGQAVNLRCILKNSQYPWMSWYQQDLQKQLQWLFTLRSPGDKEVKSLPGADYLATRVTDTELRLQVANMSQGRTLYCTCSATGGENTLYFGAGTRLSVL.

Of note for this clone: Any gene name here is a mouse gene name. The sequenced fragment ends 1 residue before the CDR3 boundary, so the rest is inferred from the germline J gene. The chain couples TRBV20 to TRBJ1-3; D not certain. This CDR3 region has 13 residues. Trimming pared 0 bases from V and 0 bases from J, leaving 3 bases between. CDR1 and CDR2 (germline): GFQATS, STVNSAI. Incomplete CDR3 DNA: TGTGGTGCTAGGGACAATTCTGGAAATACGCTCTAT. Translating gives CGARDNSGNTLY. The entire CDR3 sequence reads CGARDNSGNTLYF.

The sample holds a few counts of this clone. The listed genes are named as in mouse. The CDR3 is cut off 1 residue early in the read; its end comes from the germline J gene. The genes are TRBV26 and TRBJ1-1; 8 nucleotides agree with TRBD1. Germline trimming cut 4 bases from V and 0 bases from J; bases unmatched to any gene: 1. The germline V gene encodes CDR1 KGHPV and CDR2 FQNQEV (reference sequence). The CDR3 is 14 residues long. The CDR3 protein is CASSHRGANTEVFF. The part of the CDR3 DNA that was read is TGTGCCAGCAGTCACAGGGGGGCAAACACAGAAGTCTTC.

About this clone: Gene and germline names: mouse. Read data end 1 residue before the CDR3 end; the end is taken from the germline J gene. The chain recombines TRBV24 with TRBJ1-3; TRBD1 aligns across 7 bases. Losses at the gene ends were 4 bases for V and 3 bases for J; bases not matched to a gene: 3. Germline loops: CDR1 KGHTA, CDR2 FRNEEI. The CDR3 is 14 residues long. The sequenced CDR3 bases are TGTGCCAGCAGTCCTGACAGGGTTGGAAATACGCTCTAT. It codes for CASSPDRVGNTLY. The full CDR3 is CASSPDRVGNTLYF.